The TCR beta chain described here comes from a study of molecular identifiers for immune sequencing clone quantification. Study conclusions and caveats: Spiked Jurkat TCR RNA from one cell was reportedly detectable among around 960,000 naive cells.

The CDR3 extends over 15 amino acids. The V end was cut by 1 base, the J end by 3 bases, with 12 bases between. In germline, CDR1 is SGHVS, CDR2 FQNEAQ. Using its own MiXCR run on the PCR reads, TCRdb lists one record per CDR3 protein. Among roughly 100,000 distinct CDR3 sequences listed, around 37% were seen once. Based on a CD8+CD4-CCR7+CD45RA+ profile, naive CD8 T cells were sorted. This clonotype was detected ten times or more. Its matching antigen is unknown. The V call is TRBV7-8, the J call TRBJ2-5; TRBD1 might be the D (5 bases). Sequencing input: naive CD8+ T cells from blood, with Jurkat cell RNA spiked in. As to subset: FACS-sorted CD8+CD4-CCR7+CD45RA+ naive T cells. The clonotype was recovered from a human donor in good health. Some libraries in this study had Jurkat cell RNA spiked in. This CDR3 reads CASSLVVGAEETQYF. The CDR3 bases are TGTGCCAGCAGCTTAGTGGTAGGGGCTGAAGAGACCCAGTACTTC.